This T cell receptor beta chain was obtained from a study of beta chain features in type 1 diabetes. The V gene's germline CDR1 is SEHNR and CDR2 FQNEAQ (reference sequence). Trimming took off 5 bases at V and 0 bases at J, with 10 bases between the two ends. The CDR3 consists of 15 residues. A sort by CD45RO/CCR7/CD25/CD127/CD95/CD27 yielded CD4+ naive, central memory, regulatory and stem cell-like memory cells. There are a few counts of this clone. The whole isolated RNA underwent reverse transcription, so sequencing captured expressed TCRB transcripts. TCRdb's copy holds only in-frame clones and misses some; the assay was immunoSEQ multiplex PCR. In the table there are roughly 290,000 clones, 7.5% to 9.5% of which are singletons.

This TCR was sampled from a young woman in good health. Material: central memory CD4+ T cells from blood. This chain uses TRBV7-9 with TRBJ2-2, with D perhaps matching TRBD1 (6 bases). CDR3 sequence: CASSVDSANTGELFF. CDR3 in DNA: TGTGCCAGCAGCGTGGACAGCGCGAACACCGGGGAGCTGTTTTTT.